Each of the 32 T cell receptor beta chains below was sequenced from the same sample in a study of T-cell reconstitution after alpha-beta-depleted transplantation in children. Preparation of the TCRbeta library used unique molecular identifiers. Each CDR3 protein is one row after TCRdb ran MiXCR on the PCR reads. The sample shows about 980,000 distinct CDR3 sequences, around 30% of them seen only once. The specimen comprised PBMCs, mostly from graft donor cells, sampled 360 days after TCRalphabeta/CD19-depleted stem cell transplant. Receptor source: a boy in the first two years of life who had a stem cell transplant for SCID, so the T cells may come from the graft donor.

This rearrangement joins TRBV12-3 or TRBV12-4 to TRBJ2-6; D is undetermined. Trimming took 6 bases from V and 1 from J, leaving 10 bases between them. The CDR3 extends over 15 amino acids. The CDR3 reads CASSRHRSGANVLTF. CDR3 bases: TGTGCCAGCAGCAGACACCGATCTGGGGCCAACGTCCTGACTTTC.

This clonotype was seen a few times. The chain combines TRBV5-5 with TRBJ2-2; D call uncertain. Germline V gives CDR1 SGHKS, CDR2 YYEKEE (reference sequence). This CDR3 has 16 residues. V lost 3 bases, J lost 4 bases, and 16 bases lay in between. CDR3 sequence: CASSSGIQQGTGELFF. The CDR3 DNA reads TGTGCCAGCAGCTCAGGTATCCAGCAAGGCACCGGGGAGCTGTTTTTT. Filled out from reference TRBV5-5 and TRBJ2-2, the complete variable domain reads DAGVTQSPTHLIKTRGQQVTLRCSPISGHKSVSWYQQVLGQGPQFIFQYYEKEERGRGNFPDRFSARQFPNYSSELNVNALLLGDSALYLCASSSGIQQGTGELFFGEGSRLTVL.

This clonotype was counted ten times or more. The V and J genes are TRBV6-2 or TRBV6-3 and TRBJ1-1; a possible D gene is TRBD1 (5 bases). CDR1 and CDR2 (germline): MNHEY, SVGEGT. Trimming removed 8 bases at V and 3 bases at J, with 7 bases between. The CDR3 runs 11 residues. This CDR3 is CASGGYTEAFF. DNA of the CDR3: TGTGCCAGCGGGGGGTACACTGAAGCTTTCTTT.

At least ten counts were recorded for this clonotype. The genes are TRBV5-1 and TRBJ2-5; the D gene is possibly TRBD2 (7 bases). The germline gives CDR1 SGHRS, CDR2 YFSETQ. V lost 0 bases and J lost 4, with 10 bases in between. This CDR3 has 14 amino acids. The CDR3 loop reads CASSLAGGLETQYF. The DNA for the CDR3 is TGCGCCAGCAGCTTGGCGGGGGGCCTAGAGACCCAGTACTTC.

The chain joins TRBV20-1 to TRBJ1-2; D possibly corresponds to TRBD1 (6 bases). The V end was cut by 5 bases, the J end by 6 bases, with 25 bases between. This CDR3 region has 16 residues. Germline V gene data show CDR1 as DFQATT and CDR2 as SNEGSKA (reference sequence). CDR3 in DNA: TGCAGTGCTCCCGATGGGGGGGGGCGCAACTTCCATGGCTACACCTTC. As protein: CSAPDGGGRNFHGYTF.

The CDR3 loop reads CASSPGVGYEQYF. DNA for the CDR3: TGCGCCAGCAGCCCGGGGGTCGGCTACGAGCAGTACTTC. V gene TRBV5-1 combines with J gene TRBJ2-7, with D maybe TRBD2 (6 bases). Deletions cut 4 bases from V and 3 bases from J, with 11 bases between. The CDR3 loop spans 13 amino acids. Germline-derived CDR1 and CDR2 are SGHRS and YFSETQ.

The rearrangement joins TRBV15 to TRBJ2-1, with 7 bases that match TRBD2. Germline assignment: CDR1 LNHNV and CDR2 YYDKDF (reference sequence). J gave up 10 bases and V 0 bases, and 3 bases lay outside the gene matches. The CDR3 consists of 13 residues. Here the CDR3 reads CATSRDQGGEQFF. DNA for the CDR3: TGTGCCACCAGCAGAGATCAGGGAGGGGAGCAGTTCTTC.

This chain uses TRBV5-1 with TRBJ2-1; weak D call: TRBD2 (5 bases). CDR1 is SGHRS, CDR2 YFSETQ, per germline. CDR3 size: 15 residues. The germline V and J ends were trimmed by 4 bases and 8 bases, with 19 bases remaining between them. CDR3 in amino acids: CASSPEGKSRDEQFF. For the CDR3, the DNA is TGCGCCAGCAGCCCTGAGGGTAAGTCTCGGGATGAGCAGTTCTTC.

The CDR3 here is CASSTRARGGSYEQYF. The CDR3 region has the DNA TGTGCCAGCAGCACGCGGGCGCGCGGGGGGTCCTACGAGCAGTACTTC. The chain couples TRBV27 to TRBJ2-7, with 8 nucleotides matching TRBD2. J lost 1 base, V lost 6 bases, and 11 bases had no gene match. CDR1 is MNHEY, CDR2 SMNVEV, per germline (reference sequence). CDR3 length: 16 amino acids.

This clonotype appeared once. The junction shows a germline mismatch at one end, possibly a read error. This chain uses TRBV5-1 with TRBJ1-4; tentatively, D is TRBD1 (6 bases). The CDR3 consists of 16 residues. Germline loops: CDR1 SGHRS, CDR2 YFSETQ. The CDR3 region has the DNA TGCGCCAGCAGCTTGGGAGACAGGCCCTCTAAGGAAAAACTGTTTTTT. Protein: CASSLGDRPSKEKLFF.

CDR3 DNA: TGTGCCAGCAGTGTTCGGACAGTTAGCTATGGCTACACCTTC. Its translation is CASSVRTVSYGYTF. V is TRBV2 and J is TRBJ1-2; D perhaps matches TRBD1 (6 bases). Germline V gene lookup returns CDR1 SNHLY and CDR2 FYNNEI. Between the trimmed V and J ends, which lost 4 bases and 4 bases, there was a span of 13 bases. The length of the CDR3 is 14 residues.

This clonotype was seen more than once but under ten times. The chain has TRBV12-3 or TRBV12-4 and TRBJ1-1; D unresolved. The CDR3 spans 14 residues. The V gene lost 3 bases and the J gene lost 1 base, with 9 bases spanning the gap. The CDR3 sequence: CASSFAASNTEAFF. DNA of the CDR3: TGTGCCAGCAGTTTCGCAGCGTCGAACACTGAAGCTTTCTTT.

At least ten counts were recorded for this clonotype. The chain joins TRBV20-1 to TRBJ2-3, with D possibly matching TRBD2 (5 bases). In germline, CDR1 is DFQATT, CDR2 SNEGSKA (reference sequence). The V end lost 5 bases, the J end lost 1 base, and 19 bases lay between the germline ends. The CDR3 extends over 16 amino acids. The CDR3 is CSAGGGAWPGTDTQYF. The CDR3 nucleotides read TGCAGTGCTGGAGGAGGTGCCTGGCCCGGCACAGATACGCAGTATTTT.

The CDR3: CSARLAGNTEAFF. The CDR3 nucleotides are TGCAGTGCTAGATTGGCAGGGAACACTGAAGCTTTCTTT. The chain joins TRBV20-1 to TRBJ1-1; D not resolved. The CDR3 is 13 amino acids. Germline V gives CDR1 DFQATT, CDR2 SNEGSKA (reference sequence). V lost 2 bases and J 1 base, leaving 8 bases between the germline ends.

The J gene is TRBJ1-2, the V gene TRBV4-1, with 8 bases identical to TRBD1. This CDR3 has 15 amino acids. Germline V lookup: CDR1 MGHRA, CDR2 YSYEKL. The V segment lost 1 base and the J segment 7 bases; nucleotides outside the gene matches: 8. CDR3: CASSQAPGTGVGYTF. The CDR3 bases are TGCGCCAGCAGCCAAGCGCCCGGGACAGGCGTTGGCTACACCTTC.

Only a few counts were recorded for this clonotype. In DNA form, the CDR3 reads TGTGCCAGCAGCAGGTTCGGGGGTCCGAACACCGGGGAGCTGTTTTTT. Encoded protein: CASSRFGGPNTGELFF. This chain uses TRBV7-9 with TRBJ2-2; D possibly corresponds to TRBD2 (6 bases). This CDR3 region has 16 residues. The ends were cut back, 5 bases at V and 0 bases at J, with 13 bases in the middle. Germline values: CDR1 SEHNR, CDR2 FQNEAQ (reference sequence).

The rearrangement uses TRBV3-1 and TRBJ1-5; D is unresolved. From germline, CDR1 is LGHDT and CDR2 YNNKEL (reference sequence). Between the trimmed V and J ends, which lost 0 bases and 1 base, there was a span of 7 bases. There are 15 residues in the CDR3. The CDR3 nucleotides read TGTGCCAGCAGCCAAGATTTCGGCAGCAATCAGCCCCAGCATTTT. It yields the protein CASSQDFGSNQPQHF. The complete variable domain, with remaining parts taken from reference TRBV3-1 and TRBJ1-5, reads DTAVSQTPKYLVTQMGNDKSIKCEQNLGHDTMYWYKQDSKKFLKIMFSYNNKELIINETVPNRFSPKSPDKAHLNLHINSLELGDSAVYFCASSQDFGSNQPQHFGDGTRLSIL.

This clonotype was detected only a few times. V gene TRBV12-3 or TRBV12-4 combines with J gene TRBJ1-5, with TRBD1 identical over 7 bases. The CDR3 covers 14 residues. Trimming removed 5 bases from V and 5 bases from J; junction bases left unmatched: 6. The CDR3 nucleotides read TGTGCCAGCAGTCTACAGGGGAAGGATCAGCCCCAGCATTTT. It specifies CASSLQGKDQPQHF.

V usage is TRBV7-2 and J usage is TRBJ2-3; D remains unclear. The germline gives CDR1 SGHTA, CDR2 FQGNSA. The CDR3 loop spans 14 amino acids. V lost 1 base and J 2 bases, leaving 7 bases between the germline ends. CDR3 in DNA: TGTGCCAGCAGCTTAGAAGTTGTCACAGATACGCAGTATTTT. It specifies CASSLEVVTDTQYF.

For the CDR3, the DNA is TGTGCCACCAGCTCCCGGGGCTCCTACAATGAGCAGTTCTTC. This encodes CATSSRGSYNEQFF. V and J are TRBV15 and TRBJ2-1; a weak D match, TRBD2 (5 bases). The V end lost 5 bases, the J end lost 0 bases, and 8 bases lay between the germline ends. The germline CDR1 and CDR2 sequences are LNHNV and YYDKDF (reference sequence). The CDR3 runs to 14 residues.

The sample holds a few counts of this clonotype. CDR3: CASVTSGDRAEQFF. The CDR3 nucleotides are TGTGCCAGCGTCACTAGCGGGGACCGGGCTGAGCAGTTCTTC. The chain joins TRBV27 to TRBJ2-1, with TRBD2 matching over 10 bases. Germline CDR1 is MNHEY and CDR2 is SMNVEV (reference sequence). The J segment lost 9 bases and the V segment lost 8 bases, leaving 10 bases of the junction unmatched. This CDR3 spans 14 amino acids.

The chain is built from TRBV10-2 and TRBJ2-7; 8 bases align to TRBD1. The CDR3 is 14 residues long. From germline, CDR1 is WSHSY and CDR2 SAAADI. Trimming removed 3 bases from V and 3 bases from J; junction bases left unmatched: 4. The CDR3 bases are TGCGCCAGCAGTGATGCAGGGGGCGGCTACGAGCAGTACTTC. It translates to CASSDAGGGYEQYF.

This clonotype turned up a few times. This chain connects TRBV13 to TRBJ2-1; perhaps TRBD2 as D (6 bases). The germline V gene has CDR1 PRHDT and CDR2 FYEKMQ (reference sequence). The CDR3 length is 16 residues. Trimming took off 3 bases at V and 5 bases at J, with 17 bases between the two ends. The chain's CDR3 is CASSFVSGSGDNEQFF. DNA of the CDR3: TGTGCCAGCAGCTTCGTGTCGGGTTCGGGGGACAATGAGCAGTTCTTC.

This clonotype has ten or more counts. This sequence joins TRBV12-3 or TRBV12-4 and TRBJ2-1; D may be TRBD1 or TRBD2 (6 bases each). The CDR3 loop spans 17 amino acids. Trimming stripped 5 bases from V and 0 bases from J, with 17 bases between. Here the CDR3 DNA reads TGTGCCAGCAGTACCTTTAGTGGAGGGGGCTCCTACAATGAGCAGTTCTTC. This encodes CASSTFSGGGSYNEQFF.

The V gene is TRBV6-5, the J gene TRBJ2-7; 10 bases are shared with TRBD1. J was trimmed by 2 bases and V by 1 base; bases with no gene match: 8. CDR1 and CDR2 (germline): MNHEY, SVGAGI. The CDR3 length is 17 residues. For the CDR3, the DNA is TGTGCCAGCAGTTACTTCATTCCGGGACAGGGGACCTACGAGCAGTACTTC. Its protein is CASSYFIPGQGTYEQYF.

This rearrangement joins TRBV5-1 to TRBJ2-5, with 7 bases fitting TRBD1. The germline V gene has CDR1 SGHRS and CDR2 YFSETQ. V dropped 10 bases and J dropped 5; count of bases not matched to a gene: 8. The CDR3 has 12 amino acids. Here the CDR3 reads CARVGGKETQYF. The CDR3 nucleotides are TGCGCCCGGGTAGGGGGCAAGGAGACCCAGTACTTC.

This clonotype was picked up many times. This chain joins TRBV29-1 and TRBJ2-7; D remains unclear. Trimming left V 5 bases short and J 3 bases short, with 11 bases between. The CDR3 has 12 residues. CDR1 and CDR2 (germline): SQVTM, ANQGSEA. Here the CDR3 reads CSVRAENYEQYF. The CDR3 DNA is TGCAGCGTTCGGGCCGAAAACTACGAGCAGTACTTC.

The gene calls are TRBV4-1 and TRBJ2-2, with TRBD2 as a possible D gene (5 bases). Trimming left V 3 bases short and J 4 bases short, with 21 bases between. Germline V lookup: CDR1 MGHRA, CDR2 YSYEKL. This CDR3 is 18 amino acids long. This CDR3 reads CASSHLGWGVRGTGELFF. The CDR3 nucleotides are TGCGCCAGCAGCCACCTCGGATGGGGTGTTCGGGGCACCGGGGAGCTGTTTTTT.

The V call is TRBV5-6, the J call TRBJ2-1; 7 bases are shared with TRBD1. The germline CDR1 and CDR2 sequences are SGHDT and YYEEEE. This CDR3 has 16 residues. V trimming: 0 bases; J trimming: 3 bases; junction bases outside the gene matches: 6. The CDR3 sequence is CASSLEDRPIYNEQFF. CDR3 sequence (DNA): TGTGCCAGCAGCTTGGAGGACAGGCCTATCTACAATGAGCAGTTCTTC.

Only a few counts were recorded for this clonotype. V and J are TRBV28 and TRBJ1-5; D is unresolved. The germline V gene has CDR1 MDHEN and CDR2 SYDVKM. The length of the CDR3 is 14 residues. Trimming removed 6 bases at V and 6 bases at J, with 15 bases between. As DNA, the CDR3 is TGTGCCAGCAGCTCTCAAGGGAGGGTTCAGCCCCAGCATTTT. Translated: CASSSQGRVQPQHF.

The table lists this clonotype with many counts. The chain is built from TRBV10-3 and TRBJ2-2; D may match TRBD1 or TRBD2 (6 bases each). The length of the CDR3 is 15 residues. In germline, CDR1 is ENHRY, CDR2 SYGVKD. V dropped 5 bases and J dropped 5 bases, with 15 bases sitting between them. The CDR3 region is CAISPRRGGTGELFF. CDR3 bases: TGTGCCATCAGTCCGCGAAGAGGGGGGACCGGGGAGCTGTTTTTT.

The table lists this clonotype with a count of one. The CDR3 DNA reads TGCAGTGCTTCCGGGACAGCGTCCTACGAGCAGTACTTC. Translating it yields CSASGTASYEQYF. The chain uses TRBV20-1 and TRBJ2-7, with 7 bases that match TRBD1. V shed 5 bases and J 1 base; nucleotides not matched to a gene: 5. The CDR3 has 13 residues. The germline CDR1 and CDR2 sequences are DFQATT and SNEGSKA (reference sequence).